The 27 T cell receptor beta chains in this list originate from one sample, sequenced in a study of T cell repertoires in cytomegalovirus infection. Each CDR3 protein is one row after TCRdb ran MiXCR on the reads. The sample lists about 920,000 distinct CDR3 sequences, 30% to 40% seen once, with around an eighth in the top ten. Their specific antigens are unknown. The sequenced sample was cultured CD8+ T cells from PBMCs, obtained from culture after CMV antigen stimulation. The receptors shown here come from a human donor in good health (CMV status not recorded). Some clones in this sample may be carry-over from other donors' samples.

The rearrangement links TRBV5-1 to TRBJ1-5, with a weak D call TRBD1 (5 bases). Germline lookup yields CDR1 SGHRS and CDR2 YFSETQ. V was shortened by 7 bases and J by 4 bases, with 21 bases between the two germline ends. The CDR3 contains 16 residues. The CDR3 region has the DNA TGCGCCAGCTGTTTCTATGGCGGGGCTTCTAATCAGCCCCAGCATTTT. The encoded protein is CASCFYGGASNQPQHF.

About this clonotype: Being one base from a much bigger clone, this may be a read error. This chain links TRBV7-9 with TRBJ1-2; maybe TRBD1 (5 bases). V was cut by 5 bases and J by 4 bases, with 11 bases left in between. The CDR3 contains 13 residues. The germline CDR1 and CDR2 sequences are SEHNR and FQNEAQ (reference sequence). CDR3 residues: CASSPTEIYGYTF. The CDR3 bases are TGTGCCAGCAGCCCGACAGAGATCTATGGCTACACCTTC.

This clonotype was counted many times. The rearrangement joins TRBV7-6 to TRBJ2-1; perhaps TRBD2 as D (5 bases). V dropped 0 bases and J dropped 7 bases, with 13 bases sitting between them. CDR1 and CDR2 from the germline V gene are SGHVS and FNYEAQ. The CDR3 loop spans 15 amino acids. The DNA of the CDR3 is TGTGCCAGCAGCTTAGCAGGAGGAATCCGGAATGAGCAGTTCTTC. As protein: CASSLAGGIRNEQFF. Filled out from reference TRBV7-6 and TRBJ2-1, the complete variable domain reads GAGVSQSPRYKVTKRGQDVALRCDPISGHVSLYWYRQALGQGPEFLTYFNYEAQQDKSGLPNDRFSAERPEGSISTLTIQRTEQRDSAMYRCASSLAGGIRNEQFFGPGTRLTVL.

The rearrangement links TRBV4-3 to TRBJ1-1; D ambiguous. CDR1 and CDR2 from the germline V gene are LGHNA and YSLEER. The CDR3 spans 16 residues. Between the trimmed V and J ends, which lost 0 bases and 4 bases, there was a span of 15 bases. CDR3 in amino acids: CASSQDYSGKGTEAFF. CDR3 DNA: TGCGCCAGCAGCCAAGATTATTCCGGGAAAGGCACTGAAGCTTTCTTT.

This clonotype has just a few counts. This chain joins TRBV2 and TRBJ1-2, with 8 nucleotides matching TRBD1. Germline CDR1 reads SNHLY; CDR2 reads FYNNEI. This CDR3 comprises 12 residues. With 11 bases clipped from V and 5 bases from J, the junction kept 7 bases outside the gene matches. In DNA, the CDR3 is TGTGCCGTCCAGGGGGCGCGGTATGGCTACACCTTC. Its protein product is CAVQGARYGYTF.

Only one count was recorded for this clonotype. An end of the junction does not agree with germline; a read error may underlie this. V and J are TRBV6-5 and TRBJ2-1; D unclear. The germline V gene has CDR1 MNHEY and CDR2 SVGAGI. The CDR3 is 14 amino acids. CDR3 DNA: TGTGCCAGCAGAGTGGGGAACTCCTACAATGAGCTGTTCTTC. It yields the protein CASRVGNSYNELFF.

This chain links TRBV6-2 or TRBV6-3 with TRBJ2-3; 7 nucleotides line up with TRBD1. The CDR3 spans 18 residues. Germline-derived CDR1 and CDR2 are MNHEY and SVGEGT. J was trimmed by 0 bases and V by 2 bases; bases with no gene match: 11. The CDR3: CASSYGDSLSYSTDTQYF. The CDR3 bases are TGTGCCAGCAGTTACGGGGACAGCCTCTCCTATAGCACAGATACGCAGTATTTT.

The chain links TRBV19 to TRBJ1-1; weak D call: TRBD1 (5 bases). The ends were cut back, 0 bases at V and 8 bases at J, with 13 bases in the middle. There are 14 residues in the CDR3. CDR1 is LNHDA and CDR2 is SQIVND in the germline V gene (reference sequence). The CDR3 DNA reads as TGTGCCAGTAGTATAGATTTGGGACTCGAAGAAGCTTTCTTT. Amino acids: CASSIDLGLEEAFF.

J is TRBJ2-1 and V is TRBV19; no clear D gene. In germline, CDR1 is LNHDA, CDR2 SQIVND (reference sequence). Trimming took off 3 bases at V and 0 bases at J, with 6 bases between the two ends. The CDR3 contains 14 residues. The CDR3 DNA reads TGTGCCAGTAGTATCCTTAGCTCCTACAATGAGCAGTTCTTC. Protein sequence: CASSILSSYNEQFF.

This clonotype occurred a few times. This chain connects TRBV7-9 to TRBJ2-1, with 7 bases matching TRBD1. The V and J ends lost 7 bases and 6 bases, in that order; junction bases with no gene match: 12. The CDR3 spans 15 residues. Looked up from germline, CDR1 is SEHNR and CDR2 is FQNEAQ (reference sequence). CDR3 sequence: CASTPIGGRSNEQFF. The CDR3 coding sequence is TGTGCCAGCACTCCTATAGGGGGCCGGTCCAATGAGCAGTTCTTC.

The rearrangement joins TRBV25-1 to TRBJ2-7; D may be TRBD2 (5 bases). The CDR3 sequence is 14 residues long. CDR1 MGHDK and CDR2 SYGVNS come from the germline V gene. Trimming took off 3 bases at V and 3 bases at J, with 12 bases between the two ends. Here the CDR3 reads CASSEGARGYEQYF. DNA for the CDR3: TGTGCCAGCAGTGAGGGAGCCCGGGGCTACGAGCAGTACTTC.

This clonotype showed up just a few times. The chain joins TRBV24-1 to TRBJ2-1; D possibly corresponds to TRBD2 (6 bases). Germline CDR1 reads KGHDR; CDR2 reads SFDVKD. V lost 4 bases, J lost 7 bases, and 16 bases lay in between. The CDR3 spans 15 residues. The CDR3 sequence: CATSDGPVGGNEQFF. Here the CDR3 DNA reads TGTGCCACCAGTGACGGTCCAGTGGGGGGTAATGAGCAGTTCTTC.

V usage is TRBV19 and J usage is TRBJ2-1; TRBD1 matches at 7 bases. The CDR3 contains 13 residues. V was pared by 5 bases and J by 7 bases, with 5 bases of the junction left unmatched. Germline V CDR1 and CDR2: LNHDA, SQIVND (reference sequence). The CDR3 region has the DNA TGTGCCAGTAGTCGACAGGGTTGGAATGAGCAGTTCTTC. It codes for CASSRQGWNEQFF. Using reference TRBV19 and TRBJ2-1 for the parts outside the CDR3, the full variable domain is DGGITQSPKYLFRKEGQNVTLSCEQNLNHDAMYWYRQDPGQGLRLIYYSQIVNDFQKGDIAEGYSVSREKKESFPLTVTSAQKNPTAFYLCASSRQGWNEQFFGPGTRLTVL.

This rearrangement joins TRBV2 to TRBJ2-2, with a weak D call TRBD2 (6 bases). There are 13 residues in the CDR3. Trimming pared 9 bases from V and 3 bases from J, leaving 11 bases between. From germline, CDR1 is SNHLY and CDR2 FYNNEI. CDR3 nucleotides: TGTGCCAGGGGAGGAGGGTACACCGGGGAGCTGTTTTTT. This translates into CARGGGYTGELFF.

This clonotype has at least ten counts. The J gene is TRBJ2-5, the V gene TRBV2; the match to TRBD1 covers 8 bases. Germline V lookup: CDR1 SNHLY, CDR2 FYNNEI. V shed 4 bases and J 1 base; nucleotides not matched to a gene: 2. The CDR3 sequence is 14 residues long. CDR3 protein: CASSGTGSQETQYF. The CDR3 nucleotides read TGTGCCAGCAGTGGGACAGGGTCCCAAGAGACCCAGTACTTC.

The CDR3 DNA reads as TGTGCCAGCAGCCCACCTTGGGGGGATAATTCACCCCTCCACTTT. Encoded protein: CASSPPWGDNSPLHF. V gene TRBV11-2 combines with J gene TRBJ1-6, with a weak D call TRBD1 (5 bases). Germline lookup yields CDR1 SGHAT and CDR2 FQNNGV. The V end was cut by 5 bases, the J end by 5 bases, with 13 bases between. CDR3 length equals 15 residues.

The genes are TRBV12-3 or TRBV12-4 and TRBJ1-5; D call uncertain. The length of the CDR3 is 16 residues. The germline V and J ends were trimmed by 1 base and 3 bases, with 13 bases remaining between them. CDR3 sequence reads: CASSLVRELTNQPQHF. CDR3 DNA: TGTGCCAGCAGTTTAGTGAGGGAATTAACCAATCAGCCCCAGCATTTT.

The sample holds many counts of this clonotype. The rearrangement links TRBV12-3 or TRBV12-4 to TRBJ2-1, with 10 bases lining up with TRBD2. CDR3 size: 16 residues. The V and J ends lost 5 bases and 3 bases, in that order; junction bases with no gene match: 7. In DNA, the CDR3 is TGTGCCAGCAGTCCCAAAGCGGGGGGGATCTACAATGAGCAGTTCTTC. It encodes CASSPKAGGIYNEQFF.

The J gene is TRBJ2-5, the V gene TRBV6-4; 8 bases match TRBD2. Trimming at V came to 9 bases and at J to 5 bases, leaving 5 bases not matched to a gene. This CDR3 is 12 amino acids long. Germline CDR1 and CDR2: MRHNA and SNTAGT. The CDR3 region has the DNA TGTGCCAGGAGCGGGGGTCGGGAGACCCAGTACTTC. It codes for CARSGGRETQYF.

The chain has TRBV20-1 and TRBJ1-1, with 10 bases fitting TRBD1. Germline V CDR1 and CDR2: DFQATT, SNEGSKA (reference sequence). The CDR3 contains 16 residues. J was trimmed by 0 bases and V by 6 bases; bases with no gene match: 10. CDR3 in amino acids: CSAKDRGSQMNTEAFF. CDR3 nucleotides: TGCAGTGCCAAGGACAGGGGGAGTCAGATGAACACTGAAGCTTTCTTT.

This clonotype showed up just a few times. The chain recombines TRBV5-5 with TRBJ2-2; 10 bases are shared with TRBD1. The CDR3 extends over 17 amino acids. Germline lookup yields CDR1 SGHKS and CDR2 YYEKEE (reference sequence). V shed 3 bases, J shed 2 bases, and the junction held 7 bases outside the gene matches. CDR3 in amino acids: CASSSEGQGLNTGELFF. CDR3 nucleotide sequence: TGTGCCAGCAGCTCGGAGGGACAGGGGTTAAACACCGGGGAGCTGTTTTTT.

This chain connects TRBV19 to TRBJ2-3; a possible D gene is TRBD1 (5 bases). Germline values: CDR1 LNHDA, CDR2 SQIVND (reference sequence). The CDR3 extends over 17 amino acids. V lost 5 bases and J 0 bases, leaving 18 bases between the germline ends. CDR3 protein: CASSGHRTLDSTDTQYF. For the CDR3, the DNA is TGTGCCAGTAGTGGACACCGGACACTCGATAGCACAGATACGCAGTATTTT.

The rearrangement joins TRBV27 to TRBJ1-6, with a possible D match to TRBD1 (6 bases). Trimming left V 4 bases short and J 2 bases short, with 9 bases between. Germline V gives CDR1 MNHEY, CDR2 SMNVEV (reference sequence). This CDR3 spans 15 amino acids. The chain's CDR3 is CASSSGEPYNSPLHF. The CDR3 nucleotides read TGTGCCAGCAGTTCAGGGGAACCCTATAATTCACCCCTCCACTTT.

A few counts support this clonotype. Germline is not matched at one junction end, which may reflect a read error. The chain couples TRBV29-1 to TRBJ1-1; no firm D call. Per germline, CDR1 SQVTM and CDR2 ANQGSEA. CDR3 size: 13 residues. CDR3 in amino acids: CSVEGQMNTEAFF. The CDR3 nucleotides read TGCAGCGTCGAAGGTCAGATGAACACTGAAGCTTTCTTT.

The genes are TRBV6-5 and TRBJ2-7; TRBD1 matches 12 bases. The junction had 10 bases not matched to a gene; V was cut back by 5 bases and J by 5 bases. Looked up from germline, CDR1 is MNHEY and CDR2 is SVGAGI. The CDR3 is 16 amino acids. CDR3 in DNA: TGTGCCAGCAGTGACCCTCCGGGACAGGGGGCCGACGAGCAGTACGTC. It yields the protein CASSDPPGQGADEQYV.

The chain has TRBV2 and TRBJ2-7; D is ambiguous. V dropped 6 bases and J dropped 3 bases, with 9 bases sitting between them. Germline CDR1 SNHLY, CDR2 FYNNEI. The CDR3 extends over 12 amino acids. The CDR3 loop is CASSFMGYEQYV. The CDR3 DNA follows: TGTGCCAGCAGCTTTATGGGCTACGAGCAGTACGTC.

This clonotype was detected a few times. This sequence joins TRBV20-1 and TRBJ2-1; no clear D gene. CDR3 length: 16 amino acids. The V and J ends lost 1 base and 9 bases respectively, with 22 bases between them. Germline V CDR1 and CDR2: DFQATT, SNEGSKA (reference sequence). The CDR3 DNA is TGCAGTGCTAGAGTTGAGACGGGCCAAAGTTCGGGTGAGCAGTTCTTC. Encoded protein: CSARVETGQSSGEQFF.